Many counts were recorded for the clone carrying this T cell receptor (beta chain). The data originate from a study of T-cell reconstitution after alpha-beta-depleted transplantation in children. Unique molecular identifiers were incorporated during preparation of the TCRbeta library. TCRdb ran MiXCR on the PCR reads and lists one entry per CDR3 protein. This table holds 200,000 to 250,000 distinct CDR3 sequences, around 12% found once. The CDR3 loop spans 12 amino acids. Germline values: CDR1 SGDLS, CDR2 YYNGEE. Trimming stripped 3 bases from V and 2 bases from J, with 4 bases between. Sequenced material: PBMCs from the stem cell graft donor, taken from the stem cell graft. The genes are TRBV9 and TRBJ2-3; the D is unclear. This clonotype was obtained from a human donor who donated a stem cell graft to a child with acute lymphoblastic leukemia. The CDR3 region has the DNA TGTGCCAGCAGCGGATCCACAGATACGCAGTATTTT. It encodes CASSGSTDTQYF.